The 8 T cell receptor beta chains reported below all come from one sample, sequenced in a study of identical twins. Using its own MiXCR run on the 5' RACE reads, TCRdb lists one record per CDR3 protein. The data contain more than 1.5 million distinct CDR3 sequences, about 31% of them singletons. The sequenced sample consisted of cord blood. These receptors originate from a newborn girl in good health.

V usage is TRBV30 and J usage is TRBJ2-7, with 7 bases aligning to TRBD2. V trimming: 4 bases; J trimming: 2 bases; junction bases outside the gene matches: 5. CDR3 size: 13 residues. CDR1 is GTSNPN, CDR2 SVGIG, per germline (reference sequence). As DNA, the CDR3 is TGTGCCTGGAAAGAAGCGGGGCCCTACGAGCAGTACTTC. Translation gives CAWKEAGPYEQYF.

CDR3 nucleotides: TGCGCCAGCAGCTTGGGAGCAGGAGACCTTATGAACACTGAAGCTTTCTTT. Translated: CASSLGAGDLMNTEAFF. The V and J genes are TRBV5-1 and TRBJ1-1, with no clear D. The CDR3 has 17 residues. The germline CDR1 and CDR2 sequences are SGHRS and YFSETQ. Trimming cost V 0 bases and J 0 bases, with 15 bases left between them.

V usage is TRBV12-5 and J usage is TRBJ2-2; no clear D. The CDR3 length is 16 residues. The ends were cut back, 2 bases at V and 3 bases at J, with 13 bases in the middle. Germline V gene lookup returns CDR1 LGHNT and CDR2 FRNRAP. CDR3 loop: CASGLSTARYTGELFF. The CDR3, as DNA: TGTGCTAGTGGTTTGTCTACGGCACGGTACACCGGGGAGCTGTTTTTT.

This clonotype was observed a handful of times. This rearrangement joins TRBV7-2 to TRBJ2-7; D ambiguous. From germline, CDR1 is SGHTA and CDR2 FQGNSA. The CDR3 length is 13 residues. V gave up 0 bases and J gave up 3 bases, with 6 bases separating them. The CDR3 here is CASSLASLYEQYF. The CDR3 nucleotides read TGTGCCAGCAGCTTAGCCTCACTCTACGAGCAGTACTTC.

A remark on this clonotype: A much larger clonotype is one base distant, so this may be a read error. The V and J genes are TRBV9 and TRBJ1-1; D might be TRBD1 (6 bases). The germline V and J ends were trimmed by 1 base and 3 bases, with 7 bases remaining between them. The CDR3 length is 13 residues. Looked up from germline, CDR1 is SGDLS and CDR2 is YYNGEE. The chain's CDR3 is CASSVHRDTEAFF. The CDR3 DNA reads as TGTGCCAGCAGCGTACACAGGGACACTGAAGCTTTCTTT.

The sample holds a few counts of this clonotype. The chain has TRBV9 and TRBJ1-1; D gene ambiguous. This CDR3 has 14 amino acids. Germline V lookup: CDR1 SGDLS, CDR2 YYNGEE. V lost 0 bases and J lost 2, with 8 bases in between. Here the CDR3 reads CASSVDGYNTEAFF. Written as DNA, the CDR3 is TGTGCCAGCAGCGTAGACGGATACAACACTGAAGCTTTCTTT.

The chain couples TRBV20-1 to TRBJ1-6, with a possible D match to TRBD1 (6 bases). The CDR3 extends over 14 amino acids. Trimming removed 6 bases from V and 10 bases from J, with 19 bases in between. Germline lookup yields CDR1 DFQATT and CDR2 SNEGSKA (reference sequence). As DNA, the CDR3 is TGCAGTGCCGCTCGGGGGCCCCGGGAGTCACCCCTCCACTTT. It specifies CSAARGPRESPLHF.

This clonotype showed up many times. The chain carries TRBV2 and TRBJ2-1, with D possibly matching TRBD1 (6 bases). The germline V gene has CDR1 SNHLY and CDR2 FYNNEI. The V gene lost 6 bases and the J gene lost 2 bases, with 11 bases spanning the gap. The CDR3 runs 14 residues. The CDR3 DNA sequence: TGTGCCAGCAGAGTACAGGGACCCTACAATGAGCAGTTCTTC. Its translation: CASRVQGPYNEQFF.